The 26 T cell receptor beta chains below all came from one sample that was sequenced in a study of blood T cell repertoires in COVID-19. Method: immunoSEQ multiplex PCR; TCRdb's copy keeps in-frame clones and lacks some. This table has roughly 140,000 clones, 76% appearing once. Sequencing used peripheral blood. The receptors here all came from an elderly woman with acute or convalescent COVID-19.

V and J are TRBV7-2 and TRBJ2-4, with 13 bases that match TRBD2. CDR1 SGHTA and CDR2 FQGNSA come from the germline V gene. The CDR3 totals 18 residues. Germline trimming cut 2 bases from V and 3 bases from J; bases unmatched to any gene: 7. CDR3 protein: CASSLTSGRAVGKNIQYF. The CDR3 DNA reads TGTGCCAGCAGCTTAACTAGCGGGAGGGCCGTGGGCAAAAACATTCAGTACTTC.

The V gene is TRBV9, the J gene TRBJ2-1; perhaps TRBD1 as D (5 bases). The CDR3 extends over 13 amino acids. Germline assignment: CDR1 SGDLS and CDR2 YYNGEE. V dropped 2 bases and J dropped 9 bases, with 12 bases sitting between them. CDR3 nucleotide sequence: TGTGCCAGCAGCGTCCTCGGACACAGTGAGCAGTTCTTC. This encodes CASSVLGHSEQFF.

This clone was seen more than once but under ten times. The V gene is TRBV29-1, the J gene TRBJ1-1; perhaps TRBD1 as D (6 bases). Germline CDR1 is SQVTM and CDR2 is ANQGSEA. Trimming removed 0 bases at V and 7 bases at J, with 12 bases between. The CDR3 runs 13 residues. The CDR3 coding sequence is TGCAGCGTTGAAGATCGGACAGTCCGTGAAGCTTTCTTT. It specifies CSVEDRTVREAFF.

The CDR3 is CATSERDSQTDTQYF. The CDR3 coding sequence is TGTGCCACCAGTGAGCGGGACAGCCAGACAGATACGCAGTATTTT. V gene TRBV24-1 combines with J gene TRBJ2-3; the D gene is possibly TRBD1 (7 bases). CDR3 length: 15 residues. Trimming removed 4 bases from V and 3 bases from J, with 13 bases in between. Germline V lookup: CDR1 KGHDR, CDR2 SFDVKD.

The V gene is TRBV12-3 or TRBV12-4, the J gene TRBJ2-3, with TRBD2 as a possible D gene (5 bases). The CDR3 extends over 13 amino acids. Trimming took off 6 bases at V and 2 bases at J, with 9 bases between the two ends. CDR3 protein: CASSWTDTDTQYF. In nucleotides, the CDR3 is TGTGCCAGCAGCTGGACTGACACAGATACGCAGTATTTT.

The chain has TRBV6-1 and TRBJ1-2; D not resolved. The V end was cut by 0 bases, the J end by 0 bases, with 5 bases between. This CDR3 comprises 14 residues. Germline CDR1 and CDR2: MNHNS and SASEGT. This CDR3 is CASSEAPANYGYTF. DNA of the CDR3: TGTGCCAGCAGTGAAGCCCCAGCTAACTATGGCTACACCTTC.

The V gene is TRBV5-6, the J gene TRBJ1-1, with D possibly matching TRBD1 (6 bases). Germline assignment: CDR1 SGHDT and CDR2 YYEEEE. The CDR3 runs 14 residues. Trimming took 3 bases from V and 1 from J, leaving 10 bases between them. This CDR3 reads CASSWDNGNTEAFF. The CDR3 DNA reads TGTGCCAGCAGCTGGGACAACGGGAACACTGAAGCTTTCTTT.

The chain employs TRBV9 and TRBJ1-2; D gene uncertain. V dropped 0 bases and J dropped 0 bases, with 12 bases sitting between them. The length of the CDR3 is 16 residues. Germline values: CDR1 SGDLS, CDR2 YYNGEE. This CDR3 reads CASSVDGDPANYGYTF. The CDR3 DNA is TGTGCCAGCAGCGTAGACGGGGATCCAGCTAACTATGGCTACACCTTC.

The chain employs TRBV11-3 and TRBJ1-1; TRBD1 aligns across 10 bases. Germline V lookup: CDR1 SGHNT, CDR2 YENEEA. Trimming at V came to 5 bases and at J to 0 bases, leaving 3 bases not matched to a gene. The CDR3 is 15 amino acids. The DNA for the CDR3 is TGTGCCAGCAGCCCAGGACAGGGGGTGAACACTGAAGCTTTCTTT. Protein sequence: CASSPGQGVNTEAFF. The full variable domain, its missing parts supplied by reference TRBV11-3 and TRBJ1-1, is EAGVVQSPRYKIIEKKQPVAFWCNPISGHNTLYWYLQNLGQGPELLIRYENEEAVDDSQLPKDRFSAERLKGVDSTLKIQPAELGDSAVYLCASSPGQGVNTEAFFGQGTRLTVV.

The rearrangement uses TRBV10-1 and TRBJ2-1; maybe TRBD1 (8 bases). The V end was cut by 2 bases, the J end by 3 bases, with 11 bases between. CDR3 length: 15 amino acids. Germline CDR1 is WNHNN and CDR2 is SYGVQD (reference sequence). The DNA of the CDR3 is TGCGCCAGCAGTGAGAGCGGGACAGGCTACAATGAGCAGTTCTTC. Translation: CASSESGTGYNEQFF.

This chain uses TRBV7-9 with TRBJ2-5, with 7 bases matching TRBD2. Germline V gives CDR1 SEHNR, CDR2 FQNEAQ (reference sequence). The CDR3 runs 13 residues. The V and J ends lost 3 bases and 2 bases, in that order; junction bases with no gene match: 0. The CDR3 DNA reads TGTGCCAGCAGCTTGGGGGGGCAAGAGACCCAGTACTTC. Its protein is CASSLGGQETQYF.

The V call is TRBV29-1, the J call TRBJ1-2; no reliable D call. The germline V gene encodes CDR1 SQVTM and CDR2 ANQGSEA. Trimming took off 0 bases at V and 3 bases at J, with 14 bases between the two ends. This CDR3 contains 15 residues. In nucleotides, the CDR3 is TGCAGCGTTGAAGAGTGGAGGTTTGGGGACTATGGCTACACCTTC. It codes for CSVEEWRFGDYGYTF.

The V gene is TRBV30, the J gene TRBJ1-4, with 10 bases aligning to TRBD1. The CDR3 extends over 15 amino acids. CDR1 is GTSNPN and CDR2 is SVGIG in the germline V gene (reference sequence). Trimming removed 0 bases from V and 3 bases from J; junction bases left unmatched: 1. In DNA, the CDR3 is TGTGCCTGGAGTGTAGGGACAGGGGCTAATGAAAAACTGTTTTTT. It yields the protein CAWSVGTGANEKLFF.

This chain joins TRBV3-1 (or the pseudogene TRBV3-2) and TRBJ2-1; maybe TRBD2 (5 bases). The germline CDR1 and CDR2 sequences are LGHDT and YNNKEL (reference sequence). Trimming shortened V by 6 bases and J by 3 bases, and 9 bases separated the two germline ends. CDR3 length: 13 amino acids. The CDR3 DNA reads as TGTGCCAGCAGTAGCGCGGGCTACAATGAGCAGTTCTTC. Protein: CASSSAGYNEQFF.

This clone was seen only a few times. V usage is TRBV21-1 and J usage is TRBJ1-6; TRBD1, the table's D call, lacks a check against the DNA. TRBV21-1 corresponds to a pseudogene. The CDR3 loop spans 16 amino acids. The CDR3 sequence is CASSKVEGDNNSPLHF. The CDR3 DNA follows: TGTGCCAGCAGCAAAGTTGAAGGGGACAATAATTCACCCCTCCACTTT.

The gene calls are TRBV30 and TRBJ1-4; D might be TRBD1 (6 bases). The CDR3 covers 13 residues. Germline values: CDR1 GTSNPN, CDR2 SVGIG (reference sequence). V lost 3 bases to trimming and J lost 13 bases, with 18 bases between them. The chain's CDR3 is CAWRKASQGILFF. CDR3 DNA: TGTGCCTGGAGAAAAGCTTCACAGGGAATACTGTTTTTT.

The chain links TRBV18 to TRBJ2-1; D is possibly TRBD2 (5 bases). V shed 3 bases and J shed 7 bases, with 19 bases lying between them. CDR1 KGHSH and CDR2 LQKENI come from the germline V gene. The CDR3 contains 16 residues. CDR3 sequence: CASSPPPGVLANEQFF. CDR3 nucleotide sequence: TGTGCCAGCTCACCCCCTCCTGGGGTTTTAGCGAATGAGCAGTTCTTC.

This chain connects TRBV30 to TRBJ1-4, with D possibly TRBD1 on 5 matching bases. CDR3 length: 15 residues. CDR1 is GTSNPN, CDR2 SVGIG, per germline (reference sequence). V gave up 7 bases and J gave up 8 bases, with 23 bases separating them. CDR3 protein: CAFSVGWQGGEKLFF. The CDR3 DNA follows: TGTGCCTTCTCCGTAGGATGGCAGGGTGGAGAAAAACTGTTTTTT.

The V gene is TRBV5-6, the J gene TRBJ1-3; no definite D call. Between the trimmed V and J ends, which lost 7 bases and 0 bases, there was a span of 5 bases. The CDR3 loop spans 12 amino acids. From germline, CDR1 is SGHDT and CDR2 YYEEEE. In DNA form, the CDR3 reads TGTGCCAGCGAGAGCTCTGGAAACACCATATATTTT. It specifies CASESSGNTIYF. The full variable domain, with the rest looked up from reference TRBV5-6 and TRBJ1-3, is DAGVTQSPTHLIKTRGQQVTLRCSPKSGHDTVSWYQQALGQGPQFIFQYYEEEERQRGNFPDRFSGHQFPNYSSELNVNALLLGDSALYLCASESSGNTIYFGEGSWLTVV.

The CDR3 DNA reads as TGTGCCAGTAGTAGGTTCGGGAGTGCTAATTCACCCCTCCACTTT. Protein: CASSRFGSANSPLHF. The J gene is TRBJ1-6, the V gene TRBV19; D gene uncertain. The CDR3 sequence is 15 residues long. The V and J ends lost 4 bases and 6 bases respectively, with 13 bases between them. CDR1 and CDR2 from the germline V gene are LNHDA and SQIVND (reference sequence).

This chain connects TRBV28 to TRBJ1-2, with a tentative D call TRBD1 (5 bases). Per germline, CDR1 MDHEN and CDR2 SYDVKM. V lost 3 bases to trimming and J lost 7 bases, with 24 bases between them. This CDR3 has 17 amino acids. CDR3 residues: CASSFRWQGRFSGGYTF. The CDR3 DNA is TGTGCCAGCAGTTTTCGTTGGCAGGGTAGATTCTCGGGTGGCTACACCTTC.

The rearrangement joins TRBV6-6 to TRBJ2-1; TRBD2 aligns across 9 bases. In germline, CDR1 is MNHNY, CDR2 SVGAGI (reference sequence). The CDR3 is made up of 14 amino acids. The V gene end was trimmed by 1 base and the J gene end by 6 bases; junction bases not matched to a gene: 1. The CDR3 sequence: CASSYLREGNEQFF. The CDR3 coding sequence is TGTGCCAGCAGTTACTTGCGGGAGGGCAATGAGCAGTTCTTC.

This clone occurred a few times. The chain employs TRBV6-5 and TRBJ2-1; no definite D call. Trimming removed 8 bases from V and 6 bases from J, with 17 bases in between. This CDR3 is 14 amino acids long. CDR1 and CDR2 from the germline V gene are MNHEY and SVGAGI. The CDR3 nucleotides read TGTGCCAGCTGCGTGGGCCTTAATCTCAATGAGCAGTTCTTC. Translated, it gives CASCVGLNLNEQFF.

V and J are TRBV6-5 and TRBJ1-1; 8 bases are shared with TRBD1. This CDR3 is 12 amino acids long. J gave up 9 bases and V 4 bases, and 4 bases lay outside the gene matches. Looked up from germline, CDR1 is MNHEY and CDR2 is SVGAGI. Written as DNA, the CDR3 is TGTGCCAGCAGTTCGGGGACAGGCCAAGCTTTCTTT. This codes for CASSSGTGQAFF.

The chain links TRBV12-5 to TRBJ2-2; 9 bases align to TRBD2. Unmatched junction bases numbered 3, after V lost 0 bases and J lost 4 bases. The CDR3 is 16 residues long. Germline values: CDR1 LGHNT, CDR2 FRNRAP. CDR3 residues: CASGLVFSGGTGELFF. CDR3 sequence (DNA): TGTGCTAGTGGTTTGGTCTTTAGCGGGGGCACCGGGGAGCTGTTTTTT.

This clone has just a few counts. The CDR3 spells CASSPGLLETQYF. Written as DNA, the CDR3 is TGTGCCAGCAGCCCAGGGTTGTTGGAGACCCAGTACTTC. This chain connects TRBV7-8 to TRBJ2-5; D perhaps matches TRBD1 (5 bases). The CDR3 is 13 amino acids. Germline assignment: CDR1 SGHVS and CDR2 FQNEAQ. V was cut by 5 bases and J by 5 bases, with 12 bases left in between.